Reported below is one TCR beta chain. The source of the sample is a study of control samples from healthy donors and cancer patients. This table comes from immunoSEQ multiplex PCR, and its TCRdb copy is limited to in-frame clones, with some not included. Seen here are 260,000 or so clones, about 80% observed once, and the top ten hold approximately 12%. V was pared by 5 bases and J by 5 bases, with 5 bases of the junction left unmatched. CDR3 length: 14 residues. Germline CDR1 LNHDA, CDR2 SQIVND (reference sequence). The specimen was PBMCs. This chain joins TRBV19 and TRBJ1-4; 7 bases align to TRBD1. This sequence originates from a woman aged 55-75 years with lung cancer. In nucleotides, the CDR3 is TGTGCCAGTAGTGTACAGACAGGGAATGAAAAACTGTTTTTT. Its translation is CASSVQTGNEKLFF.